The source of this T cell receptor beta chain is a study of blood T cell repertoires in COVID-19. Germline lookup yields CDR1 SNHLY and CDR2 FYNNEI. The CDR3 extends over 15 amino acids. J lost 9 bases, V lost 3 bases, and 6 bases had no gene match. In the authors' methods: By means of reference gene primer amplification, nucleated cell counts were estimated. Produced via immunoSEQ multiplex PCR; TCRdb's table is partial and in-frame only. V and J calls plus clone size are reproduced from that table; the DNA served to infer D and trimming. The sample lists 140,000 to 150,000 clones; 84% were seen once.

The receptor was derived from a man between 60 and 75 years old with active or convalescent COVID-19. Sample: peripheral blood. The chain employs TRBV2 and TRBJ1-6, with 9 bases matching TRBD1. CDR3 sequence reads: CASSDGTGKSSPLHF. CDR3 nucleotides: TGTGCCAGCAGTGACGGGACAGGGAAAAGTTCACCCCTCCACTTT.